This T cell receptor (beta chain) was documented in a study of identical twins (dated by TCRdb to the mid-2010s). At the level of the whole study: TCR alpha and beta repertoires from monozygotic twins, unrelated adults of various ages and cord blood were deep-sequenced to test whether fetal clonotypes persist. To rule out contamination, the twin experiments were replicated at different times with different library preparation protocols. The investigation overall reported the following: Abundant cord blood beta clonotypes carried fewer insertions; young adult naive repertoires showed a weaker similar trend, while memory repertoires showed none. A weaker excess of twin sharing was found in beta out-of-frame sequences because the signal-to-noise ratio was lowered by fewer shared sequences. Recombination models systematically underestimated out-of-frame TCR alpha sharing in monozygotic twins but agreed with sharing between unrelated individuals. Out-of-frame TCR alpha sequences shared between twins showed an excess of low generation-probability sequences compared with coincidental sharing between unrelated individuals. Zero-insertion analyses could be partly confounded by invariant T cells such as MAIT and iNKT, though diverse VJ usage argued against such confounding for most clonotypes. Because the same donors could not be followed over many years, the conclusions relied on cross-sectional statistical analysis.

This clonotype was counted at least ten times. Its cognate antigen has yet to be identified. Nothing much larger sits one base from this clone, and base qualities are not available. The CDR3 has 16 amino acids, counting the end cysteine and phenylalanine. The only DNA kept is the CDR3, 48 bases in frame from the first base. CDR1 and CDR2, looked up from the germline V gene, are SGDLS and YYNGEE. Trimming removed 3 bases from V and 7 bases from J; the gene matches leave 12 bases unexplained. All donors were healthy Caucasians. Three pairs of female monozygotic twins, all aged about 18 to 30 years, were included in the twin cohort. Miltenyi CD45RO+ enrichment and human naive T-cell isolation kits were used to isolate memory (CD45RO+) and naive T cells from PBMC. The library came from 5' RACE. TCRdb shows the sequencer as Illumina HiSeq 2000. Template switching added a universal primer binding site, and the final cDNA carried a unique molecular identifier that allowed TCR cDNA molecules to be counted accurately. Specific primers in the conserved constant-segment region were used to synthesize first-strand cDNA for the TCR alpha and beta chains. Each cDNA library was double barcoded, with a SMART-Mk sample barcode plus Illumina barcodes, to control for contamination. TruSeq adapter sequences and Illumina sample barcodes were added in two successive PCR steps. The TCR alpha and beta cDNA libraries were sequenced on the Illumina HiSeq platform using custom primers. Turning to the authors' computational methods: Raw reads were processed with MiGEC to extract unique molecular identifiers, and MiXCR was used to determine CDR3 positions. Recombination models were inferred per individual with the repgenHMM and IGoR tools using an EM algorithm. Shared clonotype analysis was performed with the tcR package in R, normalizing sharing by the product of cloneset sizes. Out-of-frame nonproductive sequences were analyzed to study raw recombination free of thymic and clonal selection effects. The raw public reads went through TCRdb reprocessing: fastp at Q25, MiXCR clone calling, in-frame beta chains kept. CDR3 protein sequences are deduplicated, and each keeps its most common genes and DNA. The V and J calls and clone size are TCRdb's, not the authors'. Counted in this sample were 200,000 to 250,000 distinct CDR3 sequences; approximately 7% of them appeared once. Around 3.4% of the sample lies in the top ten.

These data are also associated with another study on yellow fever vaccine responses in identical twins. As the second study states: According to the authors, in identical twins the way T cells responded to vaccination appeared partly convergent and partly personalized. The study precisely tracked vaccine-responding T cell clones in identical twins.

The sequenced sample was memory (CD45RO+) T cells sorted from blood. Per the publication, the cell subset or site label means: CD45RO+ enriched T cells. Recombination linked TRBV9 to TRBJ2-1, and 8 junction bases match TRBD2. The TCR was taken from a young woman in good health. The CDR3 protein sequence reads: CASSATRSGSINEQFF. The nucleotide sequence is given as TGTGCCAGCAGCGCCACTAGAAGCGGGAGTATTAATGAGCAGTTCTTC.